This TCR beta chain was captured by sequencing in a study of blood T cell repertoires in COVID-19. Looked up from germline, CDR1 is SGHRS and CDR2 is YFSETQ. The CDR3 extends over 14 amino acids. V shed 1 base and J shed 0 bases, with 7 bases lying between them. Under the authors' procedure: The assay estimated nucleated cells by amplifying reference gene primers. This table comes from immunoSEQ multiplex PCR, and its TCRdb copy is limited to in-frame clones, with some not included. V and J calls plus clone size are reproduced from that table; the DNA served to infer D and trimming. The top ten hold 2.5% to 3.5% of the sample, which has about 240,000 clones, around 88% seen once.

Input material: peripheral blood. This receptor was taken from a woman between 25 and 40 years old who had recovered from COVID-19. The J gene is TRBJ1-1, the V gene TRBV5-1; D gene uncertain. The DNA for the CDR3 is TGCGCCAGCAGCTTGCTCGGGGTGAACACTGAAGCTTTCTTT. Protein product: CASSLLGVNTEAFF.